What follows are 2 T cell receptor beta chains derived from one specimen sequenced in a study of shared clonotypes between healthy human individuals. Naive-designated CD8 cells lacked CD45RO, were positively enriched for CCR7, and omitted terminally differentiated effector memory CD45RA+ cells. The protocol was immunoSEQ multiplex PCR, while the TCRdb copy is restricted to in-frame clones and leaves out a portion. The sample holds 560,000 or so clones; approximately 96% are singletons and the top ten take approximately 0.12%. Specimen: naive CD8+ T cells sorted from blood. These receptors all stem from a woman between 25 and 40 years old in good health.

This rearrangement joins TRBV9 to TRBJ2-7; TRBD2 might be the D (6 bases). The ends were cut back, 0 bases at V and 3 bases at J, with 7 bases in the middle. This CDR3 region has 13 residues. CDR1 and CDR2 from the germline V gene are SGDLS and YYNGEE. The CDR3 loop is CASSVGGNYEQYF. For the CDR3, the DNA is TGTGCCAGCAGCGTAGGCGGGAACTACGAGCAGTACTTC. Full variable domain (remainder filled in from reference TRBV9 and TRBJ2-7): DSGVTQTPKHLITATGQRVTLRCSPRSGDLSVYWYQQSLDQGLQFLIQYYNGEERAKGNILERFSAQQFPDLHSELNLSSLELGDSALYFCASSVGGNYEQYFGPGTRLTVT.

The chain uses TRBV19 and TRBJ2-7; a weak D match, TRBD1 (5 bases). The ends were cut back, 5 bases at V and 3 bases at J, with 26 bases in the middle. Germline-derived CDR1 and CDR2 are LNHDA and SQIVND (reference sequence). The length of the CDR3 is 18 residues. CDR3 coding DNA: TGTGCCAGTAGTCCCGAGACGGACATTTCTCTGACAAACTACGAGCAGTACTTC. This sequence encodes CASSPETDISLTNYEQYF.